These T cell receptor beta chains were read from a single sample in a study of vaccination effects on CD4 cells after COVID-19. Their antigens are not known. Profiled with immunoSEQ multiplex PCR; TCRdb holds only in-frame clones, not every one. The sample comprises some 68,000 clones, approximately 70% of which are singletons, and about 4% rests with the top ten. The source material was CD4+ T cells from PBMCs cultured with HCoV-OC43 spike peptides, sampled before COVID-19 vaccination. The receptors derive from a human donor who received a COVID-19 vaccine. Each CDR3 is given with its conserved first and last residue. D genes are given only for firm matches. Clone size, where shown, is once, few, many, or a class for clones that have expanded.

>NA|TRBJ2-3|12|NA|TRBV12-3/TRBV12-4
TGTGCCAGCAGTTTTCAGGGGAACAAGCAGTATTTT
CASSFQGNKQYF
>TRBD1|TRBJ1-1|15|NA|TRBV10-1
TGCGCCAGCAGTGACCAGACAGGGGGAGACACTGAAGCTTTCTTT
CASSDQTGGDTEAFF
>NA|TRBJ1-5|14|few|TRBV30
TGTGCCTGGAGTGTTGGCGGACAAGATCAGCCCCAGCATTTT
CAWSVGGQDQPQHF
>NA|TRBJ2-3|13|NA|TRBV9
TGTGCCAGCAGCGCGGGTTTTGCAGATACGCAGTATTTT
CASSAGFADTQYF
>NA|TRBJ1-2|13|NA|TRBV6-5
TGTGCCAGCAGTACTGGACCTAGGGGGGGCTACACCTTC
CASSTGPRGGYTF
>NA|TRBJ1-3|13|few|TRBV7-8
TGTGCCAGCAGCTTTCTTTCGGGAAACACCATATATTTT
CASSFLSGNTIYF
>TRBD1|TRBJ2-3|18|once|TRBV5-1
TGCGCCAGCAGCCTTAGGACAGGTCCTTCGGGCCACACAGATACGCAGTATTTT
CASSLRTGPSGHTDTQYF
>NA|TRBJ2-3|16|NA|TRBV11-3
TGTGCCAGCAGCTTAGGGGGTGGGACTGGGGGAGATACGCAGTATTTT
CASSLGGGTGGDTQYF
>NA|TRBJ1-3|14|few|TRBV29-1
TGCAGCGTTGAAGAAGCAGGAACTGGAAACACCATATATTTT
CSVEEAGTGNTIYF
>NA|TRBJ1-3|14|NA|TRBV5-1
TGCGCCAGCAGCTCGACAGAACGTGGAAACACCATATATTTT
CASSSTERGNTIYF
>TRBD2|TRBJ2-5|15|NA|TRBV3-1/TRBV3-2
TGTGCCAGCAGCTCTGAGCGGGGGAGCCAAGAGACCCAGTACTTC
CASSSERGSQETQYF
>TRBD1|TRBJ2-1|13|NA|TRBV19
TGTGCCAGTGGACAGGGGAGAGGCAATGAGCAGTTCTTC
CASGQGRGNEQFF
>TRBD1|TRBJ1-3|16|NA|TRBV2
TGTGCCAGCAGTCGGGACAGGGGGCGAGTGGGAAACACCATATATTTT
CASSRDRGRVGNTIYF
>NA|TRBJ1-1|14|NA|TRBV6-5
TGTGCCAGCGGGACATGGGGGCTGAACACTGAAGCTTTCTTT
CASGTWGLNTEAFF
>TRBD1|TRBJ1-3|15|NA|TRBV24-1
TGTGCCACCAGTGATGCGACAGGGAGCGGAAACACCATATATTTT
CATSDATGSGNTIYF
>TRBD2|TRBJ2-3|16|NA|TRBV13
TGTGCCAGCAGCTTAAAGCGGGGGGGCTTCACAGATACGCAGTATTTT
CASSLKRGGFTDTQYF
>NA|TRBJ2-2|16|NA|TRBV5-4
TGTGCCAGCAGCTTGGGGGGGGGCGCCGGAACCGGGGAGCTGTTTTTT
CASSLGGGAGTGELFF
>TRBD2|TRBJ2-1|15|NA|TRBV6-4
TGTGCCAGCAGTGACCTTAGCGGGGGGAAGGATGAGCAGTTCTTC
CASSDLSGGKDEQFF